The clone carrying this T cell receptor beta chain appeared many times. Its antigen is undetermined. Built from TCR beta cDNA, the libraries had unique molecular identifiers in them. T cells numbering about 0.9 to 11 million gave rise to some 520,000 cDNA molecules. TCRdb reprocessed the PCR reads with MiXCR, giving one entry per CDR3 protein. The data contain hundreds of thousands of distinct CDR3 sequences, 45% of them singletons. This entry belongs to a study of post-analysis software for immune sequencing data. General study findings and limits: The study found significantly lower normalized Chao1 diversity in multiple sclerosis patients than in controls. Controls had lower frequencies than patients of about 5 TRBV segments, which included TRBV5-6, TRBV5-1 and TRBV20-1.

CDR1 and CDR2 from the germline V gene are MNHNS and SASEGT. The length of the CDR3 is 13 residues. V lost 6 bases and J 1 base, leaving 8 bases between the germline ends. The V call is TRBV6-1, the J call TRBJ2-3; TRBD2 might be the D (6 bases). The sequenced sample was blood. The receptor was isolated from a girl aged 10 to 17 with multiple sclerosis. DNA of the CDR3: TGTGCCAGCAGGGCTAGCGGCACAGATACGCAGTATTTT. Translation: CASRASGTDTQYF.